One and the same sample provided the 29 T cell receptor beta chains below, sequenced in a study of blood T cell repertoires in COVID-19. Sequencing was performed with immunoSEQ multiplex PCR; in TCRdb, only in-frame clones are kept and a portion is missing. There are 200,000 to 250,000 clones in the sample; about 81% occur only once, and around 8% lies in the top ten. The sequenced sample was peripheral blood. Receptor source: a woman of 80 years or more with COVID-19, enrolled during active disease.

The genes are TRBV20-1 and TRBJ2-7; D is unclear. The CDR3 runs 11 residues. Germline V lookup: CDR1 DFQATT, CDR2 SNEGSKA (reference sequence). The V end lost 3 bases, the J end lost 1 base, and 4 bases lay between the germline ends. The CDR3 protein is CSASRSYEQYF. The CDR3 bases are TGCAGTGCTAGTCGTTCCTACGAGCAGTACTTC.

The V gene is TRBV6-2 or TRBV6-3, the J gene TRBJ2-1; 10 bases are shared with TRBD2. The CDR3 contains 16 residues. Losses at the gene ends were 5 bases for V and 6 bases for J; bases not matched to a gene: 10. Germline CDR1 reads MNHEY; CDR2 reads SVGEGT. The CDR3 reads CASSPLLAGRFNEQFF. The CDR3 DNA follows: TGTGCCAGCAGTCCGCTACTAGCGGGAAGGTTCAATGAGCAGTTCTTC.

The CDR3 DNA follows: TGTGCCAGCTCCAAGAGGGTTCCAGATACGCAGTATTTT. Protein: CASSKRVPDTQYF. This chain uses TRBV28 with TRBJ2-3; weak D call: TRBD2 (5 bases). The CDR3 is made up of 13 amino acids. Trimming pared 8 bases from V and 4 bases from J, leaving 13 bases between. Germline CDR1 and CDR2: MDHEN and SYDVKM. The full variable domain, rest sourced from reference TRBV28 and TRBJ2-3, is DVKVTQSSRYLVKRTGEKVFLECVQDMDHENMFWYRQDPGLGLRLIYFSYDVKMKEKGDIPEGYSVSREKKERFSLILESASTNQTSMYLCASSKRVPDTQYFGPGTRLTVL.

The chain combines TRBV29-1 with TRBJ1-2; the D gene is possibly TRBD1 (5 bases). Germline values: CDR1 SQVTM, CDR2 ANQGSEA. The CDR3 length is 11 residues. V shed 6 bases and J shed 8 bases, with 13 bases lying between them. DNA of the CDR3: TGCAGCGTGGGAGGACAAAGCGGCTACACCTTC. This sequence encodes CSVGGQSGYTF.

The chain employs TRBV29-1 and TRBJ1-3; D may be TRBD1 (6 bases). V lost 0 bases and J 5 bases, leaving 11 bases between the germline ends. The CDR3 is 14 amino acids. In germline, CDR1 is SQVTM, CDR2 ANQGSEA. Here the CDR3 reads CSVEESTGRNTIYF. CDR3 DNA: TGCAGCGTTGAAGAGTCAACAGGGAGAAACACCATATATTTT.

This clone has just a few counts. This chain connects TRBV11-2 to TRBJ2-5; 12 nucleotides match TRBD2. CDR1 is SGHAT and CDR2 is FQNNGV in the germline V gene. The CDR3 has 16 amino acids. J lost 4 bases, V lost 5 bases, and 8 bases had no gene match. The CDR3 is CASSKVPGLAGETQYF. DNA for the CDR3: TGTGCCAGCAGCAAGGTCCCGGGACTAGCGGGAGAGACCCAGTACTTC.

The sample holds a few counts of this clone. This sequence joins TRBV6-6 and TRBJ1-6; no clear D. The CDR3 contains 15 residues. CDR1 is MNHNY and CDR2 is SVGAGI in the germline V gene (reference sequence). The V gene lost 6 bases and the J gene lost 5 bases, with 14 bases spanning the gap. The CDR3 nucleotides read TGTGCCAGCAGGCACTCAGCCCGGGATAATTCACCCCTCCACTTT. It codes for CASRHSARDNSPLHF.

Written as DNA, the CDR3 is TGTGCCAGCAGGACAGGGGGCTTGGGCAATCAGCCCCAGCATTTT. Residues: CASRTGGLGNQPQHF. The V and J genes are TRBV28 and TRBJ1-5; 10 bases match TRBD1. Germline loops: CDR1 MDHEN, CDR2 SYDVKM. This CDR3 region has 15 residues. Germline trimming cut 6 bases from V and 2 bases from J; bases unmatched to any gene: 4.

In its sample, this clone was seen a few times. V usage is TRBV6-5 and J usage is TRBJ1-1; 8 bases match TRBD1. The germline V gene has CDR1 MNHEY and CDR2 SVGAGI. CDR3 length: 14 amino acids. V gave up 7 bases and J gave up 3 bases; unmatched junction bases: 7. CDR3 sequence: CASTHTGGDTEAFF. The CDR3 DNA reads as TGTGCCAGCACCCATACAGGGGGGGACACTGAAGCTTTCTTT.

The V gene is TRBV30, the J gene TRBJ1-5, with D tentatively TRBD1 (6 bases). The CDR3 contains 14 residues. Germline CDR1 GTSNPN, CDR2 SVGIG (reference sequence). V lost 5 bases and J 6 bases, leaving 17 bases between the germline ends. The CDR3 DNA is TGTGCCTGGTCCGGGACATCGACCGCTCAGCCCCAGCATTTT. Its protein is CAWSGTSTAQPQHF.

This clone was seen a few times. The gene calls are TRBV5-1 and TRBJ1-1, with unresolved D. The germline V gene has CDR1 SGHRS and CDR2 YFSETQ. The CDR3 contains 12 residues. Trimming left V 1 base short and J 3 bases short, with 4 bases between. The CDR3 is CASSLTHTEAFF. CDR3 DNA: TGCGCCAGCAGCTTGACTCACACTGAAGCTTTCTTT.

This clone was detected only a few times. V usage is TRBV2 and J usage is TRBJ1-1; TRBD1 matches 8 bases. Germline values: CDR1 SNHLY, CDR2 FYNNEI. The trim removed 6 bases at V and 4 bases at J, leaving 4 bases unmatched. This CDR3 comprises 13 residues. CDR3 region: CASSRDRITEAFF. DNA for the CDR3: TGTGCCAGCAGCCGGGACAGGATCACTGAAGCTTTCTTT. The entire variable domain, with the rest obtained from reference TRBV2 and TRBJ1-1, is as follows: EPEVTQTPSHQVTQMGQEVILRCVPISNHLYFYWYRQILGQKVEFLVSFYNNEISEKSEIFDDQFSVERPDGSNFTLKIRSTKLEDSAMYFCASSRDRITEAFFGQGTRLTVV.

V and J are TRBV3-1 (or the pseudogene TRBV3-2) and TRBJ2-5; D gene uncertain. Germline-derived CDR1 and CDR2 are LGHDT and YNNKEL (reference sequence). V dropped 5 bases and J dropped 8 bases, with 18 bases sitting between them. This CDR3 region has 14 residues. CDR3 in DNA: TGTGCCAGCAGCGTTAGCCTGGATGGGTTTACCCAGTACTTC. Its protein product is CASSVSLDGFTQYF.

V and J are TRBV3-1 (or the pseudogene TRBV3-2) and TRBJ2-3; 9 bases align to TRBD2. The ends lost 6 bases at V and 0 bases at J; junction bases unmatched: 4. The CDR3 contains 15 residues. Germline-derived CDR1 and CDR2 are LGHDT and YNNKEL (reference sequence). The CDR3 DNA reads TGTGCCAGCAGGGTTAGCGGGGGAAGCACAGATACGCAGTATTTT. It specifies CASRVSGGSTDTQYF.

This chain connects TRBV6-1 to TRBJ1-5; D gene unclear. The CDR3 covers 14 residues. Deletions cut 3 bases from V and 5 bases from J, with 11 bases between. The germline CDR1 and CDR2 sequences are MNHNS and SASEGT. The chain's CDR3 is CASSDSGFYQPQHF. The CDR3 nucleotides read TGTGCCAGCAGTGATTCGGGGTTCTATCAGCCCCAGCATTTT.

The chain is built from TRBV12-3 or TRBV12-4 and TRBJ1-3; no reliable D call. There are 13 residues in the CDR3. Trimming removed 2 bases from V and 2 bases from J, with 4 bases in between. The DNA of the CDR3 is TGTGCCAGCAGTTTATGGCCTGGAAACACCATATATTTT. Its protein product is CASSLWPGNTIYF.

The chain couples TRBV7-3 to TRBJ2-1; 10 nucleotides agree with TRBD2. Germline lookup yields CDR1 SGHTA and CDR2 FQGTGA. The V gene end was trimmed by 5 bases and the J gene end by 4 bases; junction bases not matched to a gene: 5. The CDR3 contains 15 residues. The CDR3: CASSLGTSAYNEQFF. The CDR3 DNA sequence: TGTGCCAGCAGCCTAGGGACTAGCGCATACAATGAGCAGTTCTTC.

The chain is built from TRBV20-1 and TRBJ2-7; weak D call: TRBD1 (5 bases). Germline V lookup: CDR1 DFQATT, CDR2 SNEGSKA (reference sequence). The CDR3 loop spans 13 amino acids. V shed 3 bases and J shed 1 base, with 10 bases lying between them. In DNA, the CDR3 is TGCAGTGCTAGTAACAGGAATTCCTACGAGCAGTACTTC. Its translation is CSASNRNSYEQYF.

This clone was counted a single time. This chain links TRBV18 with TRBJ2-7; the D gene is possibly TRBD1 (7 bases). Germline V gene sequence: CDR1 KGHSH, CDR2 LQKENI. The CDR3 spans 15 residues. The germline V and J ends were trimmed by 1 base and 5 bases, with 15 bases remaining between them. The CDR3 is CASSPRSGGQNEQYF. CDR3 nucleotide sequence: TGTGCCAGCTCACCACGATCCGGGGGACAGAACGAGCAGTACTTC.

The chain is built from TRBV18 and TRBJ2-2; 7 bases align to TRBD1. Per germline, CDR1 KGHSH and CDR2 LQKENI. With 2 bases clipped from V and 6 bases from J, the junction kept 6 bases outside the gene matches. This CDR3 contains 15 residues. As DNA, the CDR3 is TGTGCCAGCTCACCAGCGACAGGGATGGCCGGGGAGCTGTTTTTT. Its translation: CASSPATGMAGELFF.

The table lists this clone with a few counts. Distinct nucleotide sequences in the sample also encode this CDR3. The chain links TRBV5-1 to TRBJ1-2; 7 bases fit TRBD1. V lost 2 bases, J lost 2 bases, and 3 bases stayed unmatched. Germline CDR1 SGHRS, CDR2 YFSETQ. CDR3 length: 14 residues. In DNA, the CDR3 is TGCGCCAGCAGCTTACTGACAGGGAACTATGGCTACACCTTC. Protein: CASSLLTGNYGYTF.

The V gene is TRBV5-4, the J gene TRBJ1-2, with 7 bases lining up with TRBD1. Germline V gives CDR1 SGHNT, CDR2 YYREEE (reference sequence). The CDR3 consists of 14 residues. V was clipped by 8 bases and J by 2 bases; unmatched bases: 9. The CDR3 nucleotides are TGTGCCAGTCAACAGGGGCCCGCAAACTATGGCTACACCTTC. The encoded protein is CASQQGPANYGYTF.

This clone was seen a few times. Here the CDR3 DNA reads TGTGCCAGCAGCCGTACCGGGACAGGGAGGCTCTATGGCTACACCTTC. Protein: CASSRTGTGRLYGYTF. This chain connects TRBV3-1 (or the pseudogene TRBV3-2) to TRBJ1-2; the match to TRBD1 covers 9 bases. The germline V gene has CDR1 LGHDT and CDR2 YNNKEL (reference sequence). This CDR3 region has 16 residues. V trimming: 4 bases; J trimming: 4 bases; junction bases outside the gene matches: 10.

This clone was counted between two and nine times. The genes are TRBV19 and TRBJ1-3; D might be TRBD1 (5 bases). CDR3 length: 12 amino acids. V dropped 10 bases and J dropped 7 bases, with 14 bases sitting between them. The germline gives CDR1 LNHDA, CDR2 SQIVND (reference sequence). The CDR3 loop reads CATRQYGNTIYF. The CDR3 region has the DNA TGTGCCACGAGACAGTACGGGAACACCATATATTTT.

The genes are TRBV7-2 and TRBJ2-6, with a possible D match to TRBD2 (6 bases). The CDR3 extends over 14 amino acids. Trimming shortened V by 1 base and J by 10 bases, and 11 bases separated the two germline ends. Per the germline V gene, CDR1 is SGHTA and CDR2 is FQGNSA. This chain's CDR3 is CASSLGTKGNVLTF. CDR3 nucleotide sequence: TGTGCCAGCAGCTTAGGGACTAAAGGGAACGTCCTGACTTTC.

The CDR3 region has the DNA TGTGCCAGCACGGGACTAGCGGGAGGTGGGGAGACCCAGTACTTC. This translates into CASTGLAGGGETQYF. The chain couples TRBV27 to TRBJ2-5; the match to TRBD2 covers 15 bases. V was pared by 7 bases and J by 5 bases, with 5 bases of the junction left unmatched. This CDR3 contains 15 residues. Germline CDR1 and CDR2: MNHEY and SMNVEV (reference sequence).

Worth noting for this clone: The same CDR3 arises from other DNA sequences in this sample as well. The chain carries TRBV5-1 and TRBJ1-6; 9 bases line up with TRBD1. Germline CDR1 and CDR2: SGHRS and YFSETQ. The CDR3 has 14 amino acids. V was clipped by 4 bases and J by 7 bases; unmatched bases: 3. Here the CDR3 DNA reads TGCGCCAGCAGCCCGGGACAGGGAAATTCACCCCTCCACTTT. Translated: CASSPGQGNSPLHF.

The V gene is TRBV2, the J gene TRBJ2-2; D may be TRBD2 (6 bases). Germline-derived CDR1 and CDR2 are SNHLY and FYNNEI. The CDR3 consists of 15 residues. V shed 8 bases and J shed 7 bases, with 20 bases lying between them. In DNA, the CDR3 is TGTGCCAGCTCTTTCGGGGGAGAGGGAGGCGGGGAGCTGTTTTTT. Its translation: CASSFGGEGGGELFF.

V is TRBV5-1 and J is TRBJ2-3; 15 nucleotides agree with TRBD2. The CDR3 runs 18 residues. V dropped 0 bases and J dropped 1; count of bases not matched to a gene: 3. Looked up from germline, CDR1 is SGHRS and CDR2 is YFSETQ. CDR3 region: CASSLGTSGRARTDTQYF. The CDR3 coding sequence is TGCGCCAGCAGCTTGGGGACTAGCGGGAGGGCCCGCACAGATACGCAGTATTTT.